This T cell receptor (beta chain) was identified during a study of shared T cell receptors in the human thymus. The table came from immunoSEQ multiplex PCR; TCRdb's copy has only in-frame clones and leaves some out. Of 600,000 or so clones in the sample, around 87% were seen once. The sample was also reused in another study, on human thymus T cells. This second study says: Among the donors, all were healthy Finnish infants having corrective surgery for congenital heart defects. Resections were taken during corrective heart surgery, and the thymus tissue came from these. Related research reported highly overlapping thymic repertoires among unrelated individuals.

This TCR came from a boy younger than two with a congenital heart defect. The sequencing sample was made of thymocytes.

Written as DNA, the CDR3 is TGTGCCAGCAGTTTAACGGACAGGATTGCGTCACCCCTCCACTTT. Protein product: CASSLTDRIASPLHF. The J gene is TRBJ1-6, the V gene TRBV27, with TRBD1 matching over 7 bases. The germline V gene encodes CDR1 MNHEY and CDR2 SMNVEV (reference sequence). V was clipped by 2 bases and J by 10 bases; unmatched bases: 8. The CDR3 is 15 residues long.